This entry lists 21 T cell receptor beta chains sequenced from one sample in a study of T cell repertoires in cytomegalovirus infection. Their antigens remain unidentified. TCRdb re-called the reads through MiXCR, storing one row per CDR3 protein. This sample carries roughly 920,000 distinct CDR3 sequences, roughly 30% of them seen once, and the ten largest clones take around an eighth. Source: cultured CD8+ T cells from PBMCs, taken from culture after CMV antigen stimulation. The receptor set was obtained from a human donor in good health (CMV status not recorded). Some clones in this sample may be carry-over from other donors' samples.

This sequence joins TRBV20-1 and TRBJ1-4; D gene ambiguous. The CDR3 totals 13 residues. Trimming stripped 4 bases from V and 2 bases from J, with 8 bases between. CDR1 and CDR2 (germline): DFQATT, SNEGSKA (reference sequence). The CDR3 region is CSAMEGTNEKLFF. The CDR3 region has the DNA TGCAGTGCTATGGAGGGCACTAATGAAAAACTGTTTTTT.

The chain links TRBV5-1 to TRBJ2-4, with 7 bases aligning to TRBD1. Trimming at V came to 3 bases and at J to 9 bases, leaving 15 bases not matched to a gene. The length of the CDR3 is 16 residues. Germline V gives CDR1 SGHRS, CDR2 YFSETQ. As DNA, the CDR3 is TGCGCCAGCAGCTCGGGACAGACGGATTCCAGGAGCATTCAGTACTTC. It translates to CASSSGQTDSRSIQYF. The complete variable domain, with remaining parts taken from reference TRBV5-1 and TRBJ2-4, reads KAGVTQTPRYLIKTRGQQVTLSCSPISGHRSVSWYQQTPGQGLQFLFEYFSETQRNKGNFPGRFSGRQFSNSRSEMNVSTLELGDSALYLCASSSGQTDSRSIQYFGAGTRLSVL.

This clonotype was picked up one time. The chain employs TRBV10-3 and TRBJ2-3, with D perhaps assigned TRBD1 or TRBD2 (5 bases each). The CDR3 is 19 residues long. CDR1 is ENHRY and CDR2 is SYGVKD in the germline V gene. Trimming stripped 4 bases from V and 1 base from J, with 24 bases between. CDR3 sequence reads: CAISVRDVKRLEGTDTQYF. CDR3 coding DNA: TGTGCCATCAGTGTTCGGGACGTCAAGCGGCTGGAAGGCACAGATACGCAGTATTTT.

This clonotype has a single count. V and J are TRBV3-1 and TRBJ2-1, with 7 bases identical to TRBD1. Germline trimming cut 4 bases from V and 8 bases from J; bases unmatched to any gene: 14. The CDR3 extends over 16 amino acids. Looked up from germline, CDR1 is LGHDT and CDR2 is YNNKEL (reference sequence). Here the CDR3 reads CASSPSYRGHQDEQFF. The CDR3 coding sequence is TGTGCCAGCAGCCCGTCCTACAGGGGACATCAGGATGAGCAGTTCTTC.

This clonotype was recorded a few times. The chain uses TRBV24-1 and TRBJ2-3; D not certain. The CDR3 spans 16 residues. Germline-derived CDR1 and CDR2 are KGHDR and SFDVKD. The germline V and J ends were trimmed by 3 bases and 7 bases, with 19 bases remaining between them. CDR3 sequence: CATSDSRAPRPNTQYF. The DNA of the CDR3 is TGTGCCACCAGTGATAGCCGGGCGCCTCGGCCAAATACGCAGTATTTT.

This clonotype was counted once. The gene calls are TRBV7-6 and TRBJ2-1; tentative D call: TRBD1 (6 bases). Trimming shortened V by 5 bases and J by 0 bases, and 14 bases separated the two germline ends. Germline loops: CDR1 SGHVS, CDR2 FNYEAQ. The CDR3 has 16 amino acids. Written as DNA, the CDR3 is TGTGCCAGCAGCCTAAAAAGGGGGAGCTCCTACAATGAGCAGTTCTTC. This translates into CASSLKRGSSYNEQFF. The whole variable domain, filled in from reference TRBV7-6 and TRBJ2-1, reads GAGVSQSPRYKVTKRGQDVALRCDPISGHVSLYWYRQALGQGPEFLTYFNYEAQQDKSGLPNDRFSAERPEGSISTLTIQRTEQRDSAMYRCASSLKRGSSYNEQFFGPGTRLTVL.

The rearrangement joins TRBV28 to TRBJ2-1; 7 bases align to TRBD2. The CDR3 spans 13 residues. Germline V gene sequence: CDR1 MDHEN, CDR2 SYDVKM. After removal of 6 bases from V and 10 bases from J, the junction contained 9 bases not matched to a gene. CDR3 region: CASSPLLADEQFF. CDR3 coding DNA: TGTGCCAGCAGCCCCCTGCTAGCGGACGAGCAGTTCTTC.

J is TRBJ1-5 and V is TRBV10-3, with 7 bases lining up with TRBD1. Germline assignment: CDR1 ENHRY and CDR2 SYGVKD. The CDR3 length is 15 residues. V gave up 3 bases and J gave up 10 bases; unmatched junction bases: 12. The CDR3 DNA reads TGTGCCATCAGTGACTCCGGGACAGTCCCTCAACCCCAGCATTTT. As protein: CAISDSGTVPQPQHF.

The V call is TRBV29-1, the J call TRBJ1-1; 8 bases match TRBD1. The CDR3 consists of 12 residues. Germline loops: CDR1 SQVTM, CDR2 ANQGSEA. V lost 2 bases, J lost 10 bases, and 6 bases stayed unmatched. CDR3 in amino acids: CSVETDRAAAFF. CDR3 DNA: TGCAGCGTTGAAACGGACAGGGCTGCAGCTTTCTTT.

The chain is built from TRBV2 and TRBJ1-1; 9 nucleotides agree with TRBD1. Germline values: CDR1 SNHLY, CDR2 FYNNEI. The CDR3 has 14 residues. V was clipped by 0 bases and J by 6 bases; unmatched bases: 2. CDR3 region: CASSEARDRAEAFF. The CDR3 bases are TGTGCCAGCAGTGAAGCGCGGGACAGGGCTGAAGCTTTCTTT.

Comments on this clonotype: The junction does not match germline at one end; this may be a read error. The V and J genes are TRBV12-3 or TRBV12-4 and TRBJ1-1, with a weak D call TRBD1 (5 bases). CDR3 length: 15 amino acids. The CDR3 region is CASSFPGPLNTDAFF. The CDR3 nucleotides read TGTGCCAGCAGTTTTCCGGGACCGCTGAACACTGATGCTTTCTTT.

This clonotype has just a few counts. The chain employs TRBV7-6 and TRBJ1-1, with 7 bases matching TRBD1. CDR1 is SGHVS, CDR2 FNYEAQ, per germline. V shed 5 bases and J 4 bases; nucleotides not matched to a gene: 7. The length of the CDR3 is 14 residues. CDR3 coding DNA: TGTGCCAGCAGCGGCAGGGGGAGCGGCACTGAAGCTTTCTTT. It specifies CASSGRGSGTEAFF.

This clonotype was detected ten times or more. CDR3 bases: TGTGCCAGCAGCTTAGTATTCTCCAGGCTAGGGGAACTGTTTTTT. Translation gives CASSLVFSRLGELFF. The chain employs TRBV7-2 and TRBJ1-4, with D tentatively TRBD1 (5 bases). CDR1 SGHTA and CDR2 FQGNSA come from the germline V gene. The V end was cut by 1 base, the J end by 12 bases, with 18 bases between. This CDR3 has 15 residues.

This chain links TRBV12-3 or TRBV12-4 with TRBJ1-5; D gene unclear. The CDR3 extends over 13 amino acids. V lost 4 bases to trimming and J lost 8 bases, with 12 bases between them. In DNA form, the CDR3 reads TGTGCCAGCAGTTCCCCAGGACTGAAGCCCCAGCATTTT. As protein: CASSSPGLKPQHF.

The table lists this clonotype with a few counts. The chain links TRBV6-1 to TRBJ2-2; D is possibly TRBD2 (5 bases). The CDR3 totals 15 residues. Germline loops: CDR1 MNHNS, CDR2 SASEGT. Trimming cost V 6 bases and J 7 bases, with 18 bases left between them. The CDR3 sequence: CASRARTPWGGELFF. The CDR3 nucleotides are TGTGCCAGCAGGGCCCGGACTCCCTGGGGCGGGGAGCTGTTTTTT.

The CDR3 coding sequence is TGTGCCAGCAGTTATGGGGCAGACAATGAGCAGTTCTTC. Translation gives CASSYGADNEQFF. This chain links TRBV6-8 with TRBJ2-1; TRBD1 is a possible D gene (5 bases). The ends were cut back, 3 bases at V and 5 bases at J, with 8 bases in the middle. This CDR3 region has 13 residues. Germline V gene sequence: CDR1 MNHGY, CDR2 SAAAGT.

There are a few counts of this clonotype. The chain joins TRBV20-1 to TRBJ2-7; D may be TRBD2 (5 bases). The CDR3 loop spans 16 amino acids. Between the trimmed V and J ends, which lost 2 bases and 0 bases, there was a span of 17 bases. CDR1 and CDR2 from the germline V gene are DFQATT and SNEGSKA (reference sequence). The CDR3 DNA follows: TGCAGTGCTAGACCGACTACAATGCCCTTCTCCTACGAGCAGTACTTC. Translation gives CSARPTTMPFSYEQYF.

In DNA, the CDR3 is TGCAGTGCTACGGGACAGGGCATCTCACCCCTCCACTTT. Encoded protein: CSATGQGISPLHF. The rearrangement uses TRBV20-1 and TRBJ1-6; 9 bases are a match to TRBD1. J lost 10 bases, V lost 4 bases, and 5 bases had no gene match. Germline CDR1 is DFQATT and CDR2 is SNEGSKA (reference sequence). The CDR3 has 13 amino acids.

This clonotype was recorded once. V usage is TRBV4-1 and J usage is TRBJ1-6; a weak D match, TRBD1 (6 bases). The CDR3 loop spans 15 amino acids. Between the trimmed V and J ends, which lost 1 base and 7 bases, there was a span of 11 bases. Germline CDR1 is MGHRA and CDR2 is YSYEKL. The CDR3 DNA is TGCGCCAGCAGCCAAGGGACAGTCGGGAATTCACCCCTCCACTTT. Translation: CASSQGTVGNSPLHF.

Here the CDR3 reads CSARDSRGRVNEQFF. For the CDR3, the DNA is TGCAGTGCTAGAGATTCCAGGGGGCGGGTCAATGAGCAGTTCTTC. The genes are TRBV20-1 and TRBJ2-1; 8 positions match TRBD1. V lost 0 bases, J lost 6 bases, and 7 bases stayed unmatched. From germline, CDR1 is DFQATT and CDR2 SNEGSKA (reference sequence). The CDR3 loop spans 15 amino acids.

CDR3 coding DNA: TGTGCCAGCAGTTTAGATGGGGGGGCGGGGTTCTTC. This sequence encodes CASSLDGGAGFF. The chain employs TRBV12-3 or TRBV12-4 and TRBJ2-1, with a tentative D call TRBD2 (7 bases). The CDR3 consists of 12 residues. V was trimmed by 1 base and J by 15 bases, leaving 13 bases between them.